The 14 T cell receptor beta chains given below trace back to one sample, sequenced in a study of memory CD4+ T cells and cytomegalovirus serostatus. The sort gate was single viable CD3+CD4+CD8-CD45RO+ cells for memory CD4+ T cells. Assay: immunoSEQ multiplex PCR; the TCRdb copy retains only in-frame clones and omits some. The sample lists around 76,000 clones; around 80% were seen once. What was sequenced was memory CD4+ T cells from blood. Every receptor here comes from an adult in good health and CMV-seropositive.

This clone has a handful of counts. The chain carries TRBV28 and TRBJ1-6; the D gene is possibly TRBD1 (6 bases). This CDR3 contains 16 residues. The V end was cut by 3 bases, the J end by 3 bases, with 12 bases between. The V gene's germline CDR1 is MDHEN and CDR2 SYDVKM. The DNA for the CDR3 is TGTGCCAGCAGTTTCGACAGGCGAAGCTATAATTCACCCCTCCACTTT. Amino acid sequence: CASSFDRRSYNSPLHF.

J is TRBJ2-7 and V is TRBV14; D is ambiguous. V was cut by 4 bases and J by 4 bases, with 11 bases left in between. Germline V gives CDR1 SGHDN, CDR2 FVKESK. The CDR3 sequence is 13 residues long. CDR3 amino acids: CASSLLESYEQYF. Written as DNA, the CDR3 is TGTGCCAGCAGCCTCCTAGAGAGTTACGAGCAGTACTTC.

The rearrangement uses TRBV5-1 and TRBJ2-3; D is possibly TRBD2 (5 bases). The CDR3 contains 13 residues. Between the trimmed V and J ends, which lost 2 bases and 1 base, there was a span of 5 bases. The germline V gene encodes CDR1 SGHRS and CDR2 YFSETQ. CDR3 sequence: CASSFGGTDTQYF. The CDR3 DNA follows: TGCGCCAGCAGCTTCGGGGGCACAGATACGCAGTATTTT.

The chain employs TRBV18 and TRBJ2-7; D might be TRBD1 (6 bases). The CDR3 totals 14 residues. The V end was cut by 2 bases, the J end by 4 bases, with 12 bases between. In germline, CDR1 is KGHSH, CDR2 LQKENI. The CDR3 sequence is CASSPSGAGYEQYF. CDR3 DNA: TGTGCCAGCTCACCATCAGGGGCTGGATACGAGCAGTACTTC.

The rearrangement uses TRBV5-4 and TRBJ2-1; 8 positions match TRBD2. Germline trimming cut 6 bases from V and 4 bases from J; bases unmatched to any gene: 6. CDR1 SGHNT and CDR2 YYREEE come from the germline V gene (reference sequence). The CDR3 length is 14 residues. In nucleotides, the CDR3 is TGTGCCAGCAATCGGGAGGGCCGTTACAATGAGCAGTTCTTC. This encodes CASNREGRYNEQFF.

CDR3 DNA: TGTGCCAGCAGCCCCCGTCGGGACCAGTACCAAGAGACCCAGTACTTC. It yields the protein CASSPRRDQYQETQYF. V usage is TRBV11-2 and J usage is TRBJ2-5; D assignment may be TRBD1 or TRBD2 (5 bases each). Deletions cut 5 bases from V and 0 bases from J, with 16 bases between. CDR3 length equals 16 residues. CDR1 and CDR2 from the germline V gene are SGHAT and FQNNGV.

The V gene is TRBV5-1, the J gene TRBJ2-5; D possibly corresponds to TRBD1 (5 bases). The CDR3 loop spans 16 amino acids. Germline lookup yields CDR1 SGHRS and CDR2 YFSETQ. Trimming took 1 base from V and 2 from J, leaving 15 bases between them. CDR3 amino acids: CASSLFPGWTQETQYF. The CDR3 coding sequence is TGCGCCAGCAGCTTGTTCCCGGGTTGGACACAAGAGACCCAGTACTTC.

This chain uses TRBV30 with TRBJ1-4; TRBD1 matches 9 bases. The length of the CDR3 is 14 residues. Per germline, CDR1 GTSNPN and CDR2 SVGIG (reference sequence). Germline trimming cut 1 base from V and 7 bases from J; bases unmatched to any gene: 4. The CDR3 sequence: CAWSAVDRGEKLFF. CDR3 in DNA: TGTGCCTGGAGTGCAGTGGACAGGGGTGAAAAACTGTTTTTT.

V is TRBV5-1 and J is TRBJ2-3; TRBD1 is a possible D gene (6 bases). The germline CDR1 and CDR2 sequences are SGHRS and YFSETQ. V shed 3 bases and J shed 6 bases, with 17 bases lying between them. The length of the CDR3 is 15 residues. In DNA, the CDR3 is TGCGCCAGCAGCTGGAGACAGGACCCTGCGGATACGCAGTATTTT. This gives the protein CASSWRQDPADTQYF. Looking up the rest from reference TRBV5-1 and TRBJ2-3 gives the full variable domain: KAGVTQTPRYLIKTRGQQVTLSCSPISGHRSVSWYQQTPGQGLQFLFEYFSETQRNKGNFPGRFSGRQFSNSRSEMNVSTLELGDSALYLCASSWRQDPADTQYFGPGTRLTVL.

J is TRBJ1-1 and V is TRBV28, with 9 bases matching TRBD1. Germline-derived CDR1 and CDR2 are MDHEN and SYDVKM. V gave up 4 bases and J gave up 4 bases; unmatched junction bases: 13. The CDR3 runs to 17 residues. The CDR3 spells CASSSSPGTGSGTEAFF. The CDR3 region has the DNA TGTGCCAGCAGTTCCAGTCCCGGGACAGGGAGCGGCACTGAAGCTTTCTTT.

The chain uses TRBV7-9 and TRBJ2-2; a possible D gene is TRBD2 (6 bases). Germline V gives CDR1 SEHNR, CDR2 FQNEAQ (reference sequence). This CDR3 comprises 15 residues. V shed 5 bases and J shed 8 bases, with 18 bases lying between them. The CDR3 region has the DNA TGTGCCAGCAGCCTCGGGACTGTCCAAAGTGGGGAGCTGTTTTTT. Protein: CASSLGTVQSGELFF.

V and J are TRBV19 and TRBJ1-6, with D hard to call. Between the trimmed V and J ends, which lost 3 bases and 5 bases, there was a span of 17 bases. Germline V gene data show CDR1 as LNHDA and CDR2 as SQIVND (reference sequence). CDR3 length: 17 residues. The CDR3 region is CASSMDRWGSDNSPLHF. In DNA, the CDR3 is TGTGCCAGTAGTATGGATCGGTGGGGTTCGGATAATTCACCCCTCCACTTT.

The rearrangement joins TRBV18 to TRBJ1-1, with D perhaps matching TRBD1 (5 bases). The CDR3 covers 13 residues. The germline V gene encodes CDR1 KGHSH and CDR2 LQKENI. Trimming shortened V by 2 bases and J by 2 bases, and 6 bases separated the two germline ends. In DNA, the CDR3 is TGTGCCAGCTCACCAGGGGGAAACACTGAAGCTTTCTTT. This translates into CASSPGGNTEAFF. Complete variable domain (other parts from reference TRBV18 and TRBJ1-1): NAGVMQNPRHLVRRRGQEARLRCSPMKGHSHVYWYRQLPEEGLKFMVYLQKENIIDESGMPKERFSAEFPKEGPSILRIQQVVRGDSAAYFCASSPGGNTEAFFGQGTRLTVV.

This CDR3 is CASTPTTGSGGYTF. The CDR3 DNA reads TGTGCCAGCACCCCAACAACAGGGTCGGGCGGCTACACCTTC. The chain uses TRBV6-6 and TRBJ1-2; a possible D gene is TRBD1 (6 bases). V gave up 7 bases and J gave up 8 bases, with 20 bases separating them. Germline CDR1 and CDR2: MNHNY and SVGAGI (reference sequence). This CDR3 is 14 amino acids long.